The 9 T cell receptor beta chains reported below all come from one sample, sequenced in a study of Ad26.COV2.S vaccination and SARS-CoV-2 variants (dated by TCRdb to the early 2020s). Libraries were built with the immunoSEQ multiplex PCR assay. The clones in this table, taken by TCRdb from immuneACCESS, are in-frame only. Not every clone is retained; where verified, under half of the shortfall comes from an unresolved V gene, and the cause of the rest is unknown. For this sample there are about 680,000 clones; 89% appear just once. The top ten clonotypes cover over 1.3% of the sample. In the paper's terms, the treatment or condition label means: some 20 received Ad26.COV2.S at low or high dose, single or two shots; about 5 received placebo; per-sample allocation not given. For vaccine and placebo recipients, repertoires were sequenced using samples collected on day 63 after the first injection.

Sequenced material: peripheral blood, taken in a trial of Ad26.COV2.S vaccine versus placebo. The receptors come from a person aged 18-60 years who received the Ad26.COV2.S COVID-19 vaccine or a placebo.

The CDR3 DNA reads as TGTGCCTGGAGTGTATTGTCTGGGGTCGGGGAGCTGTTTTTT. Its translation: CAWSVLSGVGELFF. The V and J genes are TRBV30 and TRBJ2-2; D gene unclear. Germline CDR1 GTSNPN, CDR2 SVGIG (reference sequence). Deletions cut 0 bases from V and 7 bases from J, with 12 bases between. The CDR3 is 14 amino acids.

This chain links TRBV6-6 with TRBJ2-7; D possibly corresponds to TRBD2 (5 bases). The V end lost 6 bases, the J end lost 5 bases, and 23 bases lay between the germline ends. Germline V CDR1 and CDR2: MNHNY, SVGAGI (reference sequence). The CDR3 sequence is 16 residues long. The CDR3 here is CASSSRGGATFDEQYF. The CDR3 nucleotides read TGTGCCAGCAGCAGTCGGGGTGGTGCGACCTTCGACGAGCAGTACTTC.

This clone was seen a single time. This rearrangement joins TRBV5-4 to TRBJ2-1; D is undetermined. Germline CDR1 reads SGHNT; CDR2 reads YYREEE (reference sequence). V lost 3 bases, J lost 6 bases, and 7 bases lay in between. This CDR3 is built from 12 residues. In DNA, the CDR3 is TGTGCCAGCAGCTCCCTTGCCAATGAGCAGTTCTTC. This codes for CASSSLANEQFF.

This rearrangement joins TRBV14 to TRBJ2-5; D is uncertain. The V gene's germline CDR1 is SGHDN and CDR2 FVKESK. The CDR3 is 12 residues long. Trimming left V 1 base short and J 4 bases short, with 4 bases between. Here the CDR3 reads CASSQAGETQYF. CDR3 nucleotides: TGTGCCAGCAGCCAAGCCGGAGAGACCCAGTACTTC.

The rearrangement links TRBV30 to TRBJ2-7; 7 positions match TRBD2. Germline CDR1 reads GTSNPN; CDR2 reads SVGIG (reference sequence). The CDR3 runs 13 residues. V was pared by 5 bases and J by 2 bases, with 6 bases of the junction left unmatched. CDR3 region: CAWAGTTPYEQYF. CDR3 DNA sequence: TGTGCCTGGGCCGGGACTACCCCCTACGAGCAGTACTTC.

In DNA form, the CDR3 reads TGCGCCAGCAGCTTGGGGACAGGGTTTAATGAAAAACTGTTTTTT. Translating gives CASSLGTGFNEKLFF. The chain is built from TRBV5-1 and TRBJ1-4; the match to TRBD1 covers 8 bases. Germline V gene sequence: CDR1 SGHRS, CDR2 YFSETQ. The CDR3 is 15 residues long. V dropped 0 bases and J dropped 4; count of bases not matched to a gene: 2.

V gene TRBV2 combines with J gene TRBJ1-2; 7 positions agree with TRBD1. The germline V gene has CDR1 SNHLY and CDR2 FYNNEI. This CDR3 spans 14 amino acids. V was clipped by 2 bases and J by 6 bases; unmatched bases: 6. CDR3 DNA: TGTGCCAGCAGTGAAACGGCAGGGGGAGATGGCTACACCTTC. It specifies CASSETAGGDGYTF.

Concerning this clone itself: Within the sample, other DNA sequences also encode this same CDR3. The rearrangement uses TRBV20-1 and TRBJ1-5; D is unresolved. V shed 3 bases and J shed 6 bases, with 9 bases lying between them. The CDR3 totals 12 residues. Germline lookup yields CDR1 DFQATT and CDR2 SNEGSKA (reference sequence). The CDR3 bases are TGCAGTGCTAGTAACGTGGGTCAGCCCCAGCATTTT. Protein: CSASNVGQPQHF.

This rearrangement joins TRBV19 to TRBJ2-1, with 10 bases lining up with TRBD2. With 3 bases clipped from V and 6 bases from J, the junction kept 5 bases outside the gene matches. CDR3 size: 15 residues. CDR1 is LNHDA and CDR2 is SQIVND in the germline V gene (reference sequence). CDR3 in amino acids: CASSIGLAAPNEQFF. CDR3 bases: TGTGCCAGTAGTATCGGACTAGCGGCTCCCAATGAGCAGTTCTTC.